A single sample gave rise to the 30 T cell receptor beta chains below, sequenced in a study of cytomegalovirus exposure and HLA in healthy donors. Sequencing was performed with immunoSEQ multiplex PCR; in TCRdb, only in-frame clones are kept and a portion is missing. The table records around 73,000 clones, 80% to 90% of them present only once. The sequencing input was PBMCs. The receptors come from a woman aged 18-29 years in good health and CMV-seropositive.

The chain links TRBV7-9 to TRBJ1-2, with no clear D. The CDR3 is 14 amino acids. V was trimmed by 1 base and J by 11 bases, leaving 17 bases between them. Germline values: CDR1 SEHNR, CDR2 FQNEAQ (reference sequence). For the CDR3, the DNA is TGTGCCAGCAGCTTAGTTTTATCTGGCCTGGAGTACACCTTC. Its protein product is CASSLVLSGLEYTF.

The J gene is TRBJ2-4, the V gene TRBV30, with a tentative D call TRBD2 (7 bases). Germline V lookup: CDR1 GTSNPN, CDR2 SVGIG (reference sequence). The CDR3 length is 17 residues. With 2 bases removed from V and 0 bases from J, the gap between germline ends came to 17 bases. The CDR3 spells CAWSRGGLLLAKNIQYF. CDR3 sequence (DNA): TGTGCCTGGAGTAGGGGGGGACTCCTACTAGCCAAAAACATTCAGTACTTC.

The CDR3 DNA follows: TGTGCCAGCAGGAAACTGGGCAGGGATAAGGGAAACACCATATATTTT. Translated, it gives CASRKLGRDKGNTIYF. The chain uses TRBV11-3 and TRBJ1-3; D might be TRBD1 (5 bases). The CDR3 contains 16 residues. Trimming shortened V by 6 bases and J by 4 bases, and 19 bases separated the two germline ends. Germline CDR1 is SGHNT and CDR2 is YENEEA.

The rearrangement joins TRBV4-2 to TRBJ1-4, with a tentative D call TRBD1 (5 bases). The germline gives CDR1 LGHNA, CDR2 YNFKEQ. V was trimmed by 5 bases and J by 8 bases, leaving 21 bases between them. The CDR3 spans 16 residues. This CDR3 is CASSIQVGTEEEKLFF. DNA for the CDR3: TGTGCCAGCAGCATCCAAGTCGGGACTGAGGAAGAAAAACTGTTTTTT.

The chain couples TRBV12-5 to TRBJ2-3, with TRBD2 matching 7 bases. CDR1 is LGHNT and CDR2 is FRNRAP in the germline V gene. The CDR3 has 15 amino acids. The trim removed 4 bases at V and 5 bases at J, leaving 9 bases unmatched. The CDR3, as DNA: TGTGCTAGTGGTTCGGGAGGAGGGTCCGGAGATACGCAGTATTTT. This codes for CASGSGGGSGDTQYF.

The rearrangement links TRBV4-1 to TRBJ1-2; perhaps TRBD1 as D (5 bases). Between the trimmed V and J ends, which lost 3 bases and 5 bases, there was a span of 16 bases. The CDR3 is 15 residues long. Germline loops: CDR1 MGHRA, CDR2 YSYEKL. The CDR3 protein is CASSQGGNIGYGYTF. The CDR3 DNA reads as TGCGCCAGCAGCCAGGGGGGGAATATCGGGTATGGCTACACCTTC.

This chain connects TRBV29-1 to TRBJ2-3; possible D gene TRBD2, 5 bases. The CDR3 spans 13 residues. V was shortened by 4 bases and J by 0 bases, with 8 bases between the two germline ends. CDR1 and CDR2 (germline): SQVTM, ANQGSEA. The CDR3 loop is CSVVTSSTDTQYF. As DNA, the CDR3 is TGCAGCGTTGTAACTAGTAGCACAGATACGCAGTATTTT.

The gene calls are TRBV18 and TRBJ2-7; tentatively, D is TRBD1 (6 bases). This CDR3 has 18 residues. V dropped 2 bases and J dropped 4 bases, with 24 bases sitting between them. In germline, CDR1 is KGHSH, CDR2 LQKENI. The CDR3 DNA sequence: TGTGCCAGCTCACCATTTTCGATATCCCCGGGACACACTTACGAGCAGTACTTC. This gives the protein CASSPFSISPGHTYEQYF.

The V and J genes are TRBV7-9 and TRBJ2-1; D not certain. CDR1 is SEHNR, CDR2 FQNEAQ, per germline (reference sequence). V was cut by 5 bases and J by 11 bases, with 13 bases left in between. The CDR3 loop spans 12 amino acids. CDR3 loop: CASSIDGSKQFF. The CDR3 region has the DNA TGTGCCAGCAGCATCGACGGGTCTAAGCAGTTCTTC.

The J gene is TRBJ2-5, the V gene TRBV4-1, with 8 bases fitting TRBD2. This CDR3 spans 20 amino acids. Germline CDR1 MGHRA, CDR2 YSYEKL. The J segment lost 5 bases and the V segment lost 1 base, leaving 21 bases of the junction unmatched. The CDR3 sequence is CASSQAATGGGFGLRETQYF. CDR3 coding DNA: TGCGCCAGCAGCCAAGCAGCAACGGGAGGGGGTTTTGGTTTGCGTGAGACCCAGTACTTC.

CDR3 sequence reads: CASSPLRTGGMNTEAFF. For the CDR3, the DNA is TGTGCCAGCTCACCACTGCGCACAGGGGGAATGAACACTGAAGCTTTCTTT. The chain joins TRBV18 to TRBJ1-1; TRBD1 matches 8 bases. This CDR3 has 17 residues. Per the germline V gene, CDR1 is KGHSH and CDR2 is LQKENI. V lost 1 base to trimming and J lost 0 bases; unmatched junction nucleotides: 7.

The J gene is TRBJ2-3, the V gene TRBV6-6; the D is unclear. Trimming shortened V by 3 bases and J by 0 bases, and 4 bases separated the two germline ends. There are 13 residues in the CDR3. Looked up from germline, CDR1 is MNHNY and CDR2 is SVGAGI (reference sequence). The CDR3 reads CASSYRSTDTQYF. In DNA form, the CDR3 reads TGTGCCAGCAGTTATAGAAGCACAGATACGCAGTATTTT.

This clone was recorded only once. The chain recombines TRBV5-6 with TRBJ1-2; no reliable D call. The CDR3 loop spans 11 amino acids. Trimming left V 4 bases short and J 5 bases short, with 6 bases between. Germline V lookup: CDR1 SGHDT, CDR2 YYEEEE. Written as DNA, the CDR3 is TGTGCCAGCAGCGCCGGGTATGGCTACACCTTC. Translation: CASSAGYGYTF.

CDR3 sequence: CASSHDQFQTSNYEQYF. DNA for the CDR3: TGTGCCAGCAGCCATGACCAATTCCAGACTAGCAACTACGAGCAGTACTTC. The chain carries TRBV11-2 and TRBJ2-7; 7 positions agree with TRBD2. The V segment lost 5 bases and the J segment 3 bases; nucleotides outside the gene matches: 16. Germline assignment: CDR1 SGHAT and CDR2 FQNNGV. The CDR3 contains 17 residues.

The V gene is TRBV5-6, the J gene TRBJ2-3, with D perhaps TRBD1 (6 bases). Germline CDR1 and CDR2: SGHDT and YYEEEE. This CDR3 is 14 amino acids long. The V end lost 4 bases, the J end lost 2 bases, and 11 bases lay between the germline ends. DNA of the CDR3: TGTGCCAGCAGCGCCGGGACATACACAGATACGCAGTATTTT. As protein: CASSAGTYTDTQYF.

The chain couples TRBV30 to TRBJ1-3; 8 nucleotides agree with TRBD1. This CDR3 is built from 16 residues. The germline CDR1 and CDR2 sequences are GTSNPN and SVGIG (reference sequence). Germline trimming cut 0 bases from V and 3 bases from J; bases unmatched to any gene: 7. The chain's CDR3 is CAWSVRQGARGNTIYF. The CDR3 nucleotides are TGTGCCTGGAGTGTAAGGCAGGGGGCTCGTGGAAACACCATATATTTT.

The chain recombines TRBV6-1 with TRBJ2-1, with 7 nucleotides matching TRBD2. This CDR3 contains 15 residues. J was trimmed by 6 bases and V by 2 bases; bases with no gene match: 7. Germline-derived CDR1 and CDR2 are MNHNS and SASEGT. CDR3 loop: CASSETSGGGNEQFF. The CDR3 DNA follows: TGTGCCAGCAGTGAAACGAGTGGCGGGGGCAATGAGCAGTTCTTC.

The rearrangement links TRBV4-2 to TRBJ1-5; 7 bases map to TRBD1. With 0 bases clipped from V and 0 bases from J, the junction kept 14 bases outside the gene matches. Germline lookup yields CDR1 LGHNA and CDR2 YNFKEQ. The CDR3 loop spans 20 amino acids. The CDR3 bases are TGTGCCAGCAGCCAAGATATTACAGGGGCCAGATCCTATAGCAATCAGCCCCAGCATTTT. Protein: CASSQDITGARSYSNQPQHF.

The chain links TRBV2 to TRBJ2-7, with 14 bases that match TRBD2. Germline CDR1 and CDR2: SNHLY and FYNNEI. CDR3 length equals 16 residues. The V and J ends lost 6 bases and 4 bases, in that order; junction bases with no gene match: 8. In nucleotides, the CDR3 is TGTGCCAGCAGCGAGGGACTAGCGGGAGCTGGATACGAGCAGTACTTC. This codes for CASSEGLAGAGYEQYF.

This clone appeared a single time. The chain carries TRBV21-1 and TRBJ1-1. TRBV21-1 is given as a pseudogene. The CDR3 sequence is 12 residues long. The DNA of the CDR3 is TGTGCCAGCACCACGGGGAACACTGAAGCTTTCTTT. It translates to CASTTGNTEAFF.

The chain couples TRBV18 to TRBJ2-7; 7 nucleotides align to TRBD2. The CDR3 spans 15 residues. Germline-derived CDR1 and CDR2 are KGHSH and LQKENI. Trimming cost V 3 bases and J 7 bases; bases outside gene matches: 12. The CDR3 region is CASSPGGSPWKEQYF. The CDR3 DNA reads TGTGCCAGCTCACCCGGGGGGTCCCCTTGGAAAGAGCAGTACTTC.

The CDR3 DNA follows: TGTGCCAGCCGGGCATTAAGGCAAGAAAGGCGGCTAGCGGGCAGCACAGATACGCAGTATTTT. Its translation is CASRALRQERRLAGSTDTQYF. The genes are TRBV28 and TRBJ2-3; 8 positions match TRBD2. V trimming: 8 bases; J trimming: 0 bases; junction bases outside the gene matches: 25. The CDR3 runs to 21 residues. Germline-derived CDR1 and CDR2 are MDHEN and SYDVKM. The complete variable domain, with remaining parts taken from reference TRBV28 and TRBJ2-3, reads DVKVTQSSRYLVKRTGEKVFLECVQDMDHENMFWYRQDPGLGLRLIYFSYDVKMKEKGDIPEGYSVSREKKERFSLILESASTNQTSMYLCASRALRQERRLAGSTDTQYFGPGTRLTVL.

The chain is built from TRBV27 and TRBJ1-4; 9 bases fit TRBD1. Per the germline V gene, CDR1 is MNHEY and CDR2 is SMNVEV (reference sequence). There are 14 residues in the CDR3. Trimming cost V 6 bases and J 11 bases; bases outside gene matches: 10. CDR3 DNA sequence: TGTGCCAGCAGGTCTACGGGACAGGGTGATAAACTGTTTTTT. Amino acid sequence: CASRSTGQGDKLFF.

The rearrangement links TRBV6-5 to TRBJ2-7; D remains unclear. Germline V CDR1 and CDR2: MNHEY, SVGAGI. The V end was cut by 5 bases, the J end by 2 bases, with 13 bases between. The CDR3 runs to 14 residues. This CDR3 reads CASSVLASTYEQYF. CDR3 sequence (DNA): TGTGCCAGCAGTGTTCTCGCCAGTACCTACGAGCAGTACTTC.

The chain links TRBV13 to TRBJ1-1; the D gene is possibly TRBD1 (5 bases). V lost 3 bases and J lost 1, with 15 bases in between. Germline assignment: CDR1 PRHDT and CDR2 FYEKMQ (reference sequence). The CDR3 extends over 16 amino acids. In nucleotides, the CDR3 is TGTGCCAGCAGCTTCCCTTCGGGAGGACAGAACACTGAAGCTTTCTTT. It is translated as CASSFPSGGQNTEAFF.

V and J are TRBV6-1 and TRBJ1-2, with 8 bases matching TRBD1. CDR1 is MNHNS and CDR2 is SASEGT in the germline V gene. This CDR3 is 15 amino acids long. Losses at the gene ends were 6 bases for V and 8 bases for J; bases not matched to a gene: 14. CDR3 in DNA: TGTGCCAGCAGGGCAGGGGGCCTGACGCTATACGGCTACACCTTC. This gives the protein CASRAGGLTLYGYTF.

The chain joins TRBV9 to TRBJ2-7; 7 bases match TRBD1. Germline-derived CDR1 and CDR2 are SGDLS and YYNGEE. V lost 3 bases and J lost 3; bases outside the gene matches: 6. The CDR3 spans 14 residues. The CDR3 DNA reads TGTGCCAGCAGCGGACAGGGTCAAAACTACGAGCAGTACTTC. This encodes CASSGQGQNYEQYF.

This chain joins TRBV15 and TRBJ2-3, with 7 bases fitting TRBD1. Germline V gene lookup returns CDR1 LNHNV and CDR2 YYDKDF (reference sequence). The CDR3 covers 17 residues. V trimming: 0 bases; J trimming: 1 base; junction bases outside the gene matches: 7. The CDR3 region has the DNA TGTGCCACCAGCAGAGATTTTAACAGGGGTGGCACAGATACGCAGTATTTT. This sequence encodes CATSRDFNRGGTDTQYF.

This clone is a singleton in its sample. V is TRBV13 and J is TRBJ2-1, with 9 bases fitting TRBD2. Germline V gene sequence: CDR1 PRHDT, CDR2 FYEKMQ (reference sequence). The CDR3 has 15 residues. The junction had 10 bases not matched to a gene; V was cut back by 5 bases and J by 8 bases. CDR3 sequence: CASSPYSGRVHEQFF. The CDR3 nucleotides read TGTGCCAGCAGCCCCTATAGCGGGAGAGTACATGAGCAGTTCTTC.

The chain links TRBV19 to TRBJ2-7; weak D call: TRBD2 (6 bases). Trimming stripped 4 bases from V and 2 bases from J, with 15 bases between. The CDR3 extends over 15 amino acids. Germline V CDR1 and CDR2: LNHDA, SQIVND (reference sequence). The CDR3 DNA follows: TGTGCCAGTAGTACGCGATGGGGGGTTGCCTACGAGCAGTACTTC. This codes for CASSTRWGVAYEQYF.